The present TCR beta chain was sequenced within a study of blood T cell repertoires in COVID-19. Study context: Two consecutive negative NP/OP PCR tests, clearance, or resolved symptoms defined Cohort 3 recovery. Sources were T cells, B-cell-depleted T cells, or PBMCs; the material itself was cDNA or gDNA.

Generated by immunoSEQ multiplex PCR, the TCRdb table keeps only in-frame clones and is missing some. The sample gives some 200,000 clones, 86% of which show up once; roughly 3.2% is in the top ten. The participants were between about 18 and 90 years old and came from some 23 US areas. Clinical history reported by participants formed the basis on which cohorts were assigned. This TCR derives from a woman between 45 and 65 years old in a cohort exposed to, infected with or recovered from COVID-19 (not recorded which). Material for sequencing was PBMCs or T cells enriched from blood (not recorded which).

This chain's CDR3 is CASSLSSGVLDTQYF. In DNA form, the CDR3 reads TGTGCCAGCAGCTTATCTAGCGGGGTGCTCGATACGCAGTATTTT. The chain couples TRBV7-3 to TRBJ2-3; 9 bases map to TRBD2. The length of the CDR3 is 15 residues. The germline gives CDR1 SGHTA, CDR2 FQGTGA. The trim removed 2 bases at V and 6 bases at J, leaving 6 bases unmatched. Full variable domain (outside the CDR3, taken from reference TRBV7-3 and TRBJ2-3): GAGVSQTPSNKVTEKGKYVELRCDPISGHTALYWYRQSLGQGPEFLIYFQGTGAADDSGLPNDRFFAVRPEGSVSTLKIQRTERGDSAVYLCASSLSSGVLDTQYFGPGTRLTVL.